This T cell receptor beta chain was profiled in a study of vaccination and CD4 T cells after COVID-19. The overall study: Post-vaccine sampling followed dose two by a median about 72 days (range 14 to 241). Some control cultures received a CEFX pool, which served as the positive control. Others received an HIV-1 Nef pool or no peptide.

This clonotype appeared a few times. Its matching antigen is unknown. The germline V gene encodes CDR1 MNHNS and CDR2 SASEGT. Trimming removed 7 bases at V and 0 bases at J, with 16 bases between. The length of the CDR3 is 16 residues. The Oncomine TCR Beta short-read assay sequenced DNA from cultured CD4+ T cells. TCRdb passed the PCR reads through MiXCR, listing each CDR3 protein once. Of 15,000 to 20,000 distinct CDR3 sequences listed, roughly 66% are singletons. This sample's treatment: roughly 10-day PBMC culture with coronavirus spike peptide pools or control peptides (ViraFEST assay). Investigators isolated CD4+ T cells by negative selection after approximately 11 days of culture.

Sequencing was carried out using CD4+ T cells from blood, cultured in vitro. This sequence originates from a human donor who had recovered from COVID-19. The rearrangement uses TRBV6-1 and TRBJ1-3; D is uncertain. This CDR3 reads CASTSLLGLSGNTIYF. The CDR3 DNA reads TGTGCCAGCACCTCCTTGCTCGGACTCTCTGGAAACACCATATATTTT.